The 13 T cell receptor beta chains below were found in one sample sequenced in a study of control samples from healthy donors and cancer patients. Here immunoSEQ multiplex PCR was the method, and the copy in TCRdb shows in-frame clones only, minus some. The table shows about 120,000 clones, with about 89% occurring only once. The sequenced sample was blood. These receptors all stem from a man over 45 in good health.

The rearrangement joins TRBV30 to TRBJ1-4; possible D gene TRBD1, 5 bases. Looked up from germline, CDR1 is GTSNPN and CDR2 is SVGIG (reference sequence). V was trimmed by 1 base and J by 3 bases, leaving 12 bases between them. The CDR3 extends over 15 amino acids. DNA for the CDR3: TGTGCCTGGAGTGGGACATCGGAACCTAATGAAAAACTGTTTTTT. Amino acids: CAWSGTSEPNEKLFF.

The chain links TRBV3-1 (or the pseudogene TRBV3-2) to TRBJ1-1; 7 positions match TRBD1. With 1 base clipped from V and 6 bases from J, the junction kept 2 bases outside the gene matches. The germline gives CDR1 LGHDT, CDR2 YNNKEL (reference sequence). This CDR3 has 13 residues. CDR3 bases: TGTGCCAGCAGCCAAGGACAGGGAGCTGAAGCTTTCTTT. Amino acid sequence: CASSQGQGAEAFF.

The chain recombines TRBV28 with TRBJ1-5; tentatively, D is TRBD1 (6 bases). Germline assignment: CDR1 MDHEN and CDR2 SYDVKM. The V and J ends lost 2 bases and 2 bases respectively, with 13 bases between them. There are 16 residues in the CDR3. CDR3 sequence (DNA): TGTGCCAGCAGTTTAGGAGGGGGATTGGGCAATCAGCCCCAGCATTTT. It is translated as CASSLGGGLGNQPQHF.

This clone has just one count. The CDR3 here is CASSSGTQSYNEQFF. The DNA of the CDR3 is TGCGCCAGCAGCTCCGGGACTCAGTCCTACAATGAGCAGTTCTTC. The chain has TRBV5-1 and TRBJ2-1; D perhaps matches TRBD2 (6 bases). This CDR3 is built from 15 residues. In germline, CDR1 is SGHRS, CDR2 YFSETQ. V gave up 3 bases and J gave up 1 base, with 11 bases separating them.

The gene calls are TRBV14 and TRBJ2-7, with D possibly matching TRBD2 (5 bases). V lost 1 base and J lost 5, with 6 bases in between. The CDR3 has 12 amino acids. Germline V gene sequence: CDR1 SGHDN, CDR2 FVKESK. CDR3: CASSQAGNEQYF. The CDR3 DNA reads as TGTGCCAGCAGCCAAGCGGGGAACGAGCAGTACTTC. The whole variable domain, filled in from reference TRBV14 and TRBJ2-7, reads EAGVTQFPSHSVIEKGQTVTLRCDPISGHDNLYWYRRVMGKEIKFLLHFVKESKQDESGMPNNRFLAERTGGTYSTLKVQPAELEDSGVYFCASSQAGNEQYFGPGTRLTVT.

V gene TRBV4-1 combines with J gene TRBJ2-5, with 11 bases aligning to TRBD1. Germline CDR1 reads MGHRA; CDR2 reads YSYEKL. CDR3 length: 15 residues. After removal of 4 bases from V and 4 bases from J, the junction contained 5 bases not matched to a gene. The CDR3 is CASSPGGTGGETQYF. The CDR3 DNA is TGCGCCAGCAGCCCGGGGGGGACAGGGGGAGAGACCCAGTACTTC.

The rearrangement joins TRBV4-2 to TRBJ1-6, with D tentatively TRBD1 (5 bases). Trimming stripped 0 bases from V and 13 bases from J, with 22 bases between. Germline CDR1 reads LGHNA; CDR2 reads YNFKEQ. This CDR3 is built from 17 residues. The CDR3 loop is CASSQDFPGGLTGPLHF. The CDR3 nucleotides read TGTGCCAGCAGCCAAGATTTCCCCGGGGGGTTGACCGGGCCCCTCCACTTT.

The chain links TRBV19 to TRBJ2-7; 11 bases align to TRBD2. CDR3 size: 15 residues. The ends lost 3 bases at V and 2 bases at J; junction bases unmatched: 3. Germline CDR1 reads LNHDA; CDR2 reads SQIVND (reference sequence). The CDR3 DNA follows: TGTGCCAGTAGTATGACTAGCGGGGTCACCTACGAGCAGTACTTC. As protein: CASSMTSGVTYEQYF.

The V call is TRBV5-4, the J call TRBJ2-6; TRBD1 matches at 10 bases. CDR1 SGHNT and CDR2 YYREEE come from the germline V gene (reference sequence). V lost 5 bases, J lost 1 base, and 12 bases stayed unmatched. This CDR3 region has 19 residues. The CDR3 loop is CASRDTKGQGMSGANVLTF. Written as DNA, the CDR3 is TGTGCCAGCAGGGACACTAAGGGACAGGGGATGTCTGGGGCCAACGTCCTGACTTTC.

V gene TRBV6-5 combines with J gene TRBJ1-2, with 7 bases aligning to TRBD1. This CDR3 region has 11 residues. Germline V lookup: CDR1 MNHEY, CDR2 SVGAGI. J was trimmed by 6 bases and V by 6 bases; bases with no gene match: 1. The CDR3 here is CASRTGNGYTF. The CDR3 coding sequence is TGTGCCAGCAGGACAGGGAATGGCTACACCTTC.

V is TRBV27 and J is TRBJ1-2, with TRBD1 matching 8 bases. There are 15 residues in the CDR3. With V trimmed by 6 bases and J by 4 bases, 10 bases remained unmatched. CDR1 is MNHEY, CDR2 SMNVEV, per germline (reference sequence). The CDR3 here is CASSRGTGASYGYTF. In DNA, the CDR3 is TGTGCCAGCAGCCGCGGGACAGGCGCCTCCTATGGCTACACCTTC.

This clone appeared a single time. The chain has TRBV12-3 or TRBV12-4 and TRBJ1-1; no firm D call. CDR3 length: 12 amino acids. Trimming pared 6 bases from V and 7 bases from J, leaving 12 bases between. CDR3 bases: TGTGCCAGCAGCTTCGACACCATTGAAGCTTTCTTT. It codes for CASSFDTIEAFF.

This chain joins TRBV18 and TRBJ1-1; possible D gene TRBD1, 6 bases. The CDR3 totals 15 residues. Germline loops: CDR1 KGHSH, CDR2 LQKENI. Trimming removed 3 bases from V and 4 bases from J, with 15 bases in between. The DNA of the CDR3 is TGTGCCAGCTCACCTGAGGGACAAGGGGGCACTGAAGCTTTCTTT. This translates into CASSPEGQGGTEAFF.